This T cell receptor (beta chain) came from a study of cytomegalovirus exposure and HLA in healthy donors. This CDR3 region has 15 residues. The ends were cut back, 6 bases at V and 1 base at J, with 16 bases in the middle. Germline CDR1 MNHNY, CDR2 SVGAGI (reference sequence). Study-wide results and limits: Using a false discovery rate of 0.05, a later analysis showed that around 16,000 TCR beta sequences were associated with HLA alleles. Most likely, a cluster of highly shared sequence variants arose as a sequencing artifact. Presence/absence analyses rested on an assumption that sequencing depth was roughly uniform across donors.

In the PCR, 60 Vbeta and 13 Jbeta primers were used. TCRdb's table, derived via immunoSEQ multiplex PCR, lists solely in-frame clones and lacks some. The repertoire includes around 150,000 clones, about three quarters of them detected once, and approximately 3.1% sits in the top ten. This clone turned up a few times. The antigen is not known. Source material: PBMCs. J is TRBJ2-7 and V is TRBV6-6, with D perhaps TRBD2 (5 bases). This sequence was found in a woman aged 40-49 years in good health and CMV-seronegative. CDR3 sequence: CASRIGIPNSYEQYF. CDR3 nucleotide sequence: TGTGCCAGCAGAATCGGGATCCCTAATTCCTACGAGCAGTACTTC.